This T cell receptor beta chain emerged from a study of cytomegalovirus exposure and HLA in healthy donors. Germline CDR1 SGHVS, CDR2 FQNEAQ. V shed 5 bases, J shed 2 bases, and the junction held 12 bases outside the gene matches. This CDR3 region has 17 residues. For this clone: The antigen remains unidentified.

Repertoires were generated with immunoSEQ multiplex PCR, while TCRdb's copy carries only in-frame clones and drops some. Here the sample spans 50,000 to 65,000 clones, roughly nine tenths being singletons. Study observations and caveats: For cytomegalovirus status, the classifier reportedly gave diagnoses with high specificity and sensitivity. Rarity marked most TCR sequences, yet some public TCRs occurred in many donors. The study recorded over 150 TCR beta chains that were cytomegalovirus-associated.

The donors were in the approximately 120-subject validation cohort; that cohort was separate from the approximately 700-subject first cohort. Sequencing was performed on PBMCs. The origin of this receptor is a woman between 18 and 30 years old in good health and CMV-seropositive. This chain joins TRBV7-8 and TRBJ2-1; 7 bases are shared with TRBD2. CDR3 DNA sequence: TGTGCCAGCAGCGTAAGACCCGGACTAGTAGCCTACAATGAGCAGTTCTTC. It codes for CASSVRPGLVAYNEQFF.